These 12 T cell receptor beta chains originate from one sample sequenced in a study of cytomegalovirus exposure and HLA in healthy donors. Produced via immunoSEQ multiplex PCR; TCRdb's table is partial and in-frame only. The table records 150,000 to 200,000 clones, 86% of them present only once. Sequencing used PBMCs. The receptors here all came from a young woman in good health and CMV-seronegative.

The chain joins TRBV14 to TRBJ2-2; 13 bases match TRBD2. The germline V gene has CDR1 SGHDN and CDR2 FVKESK. V dropped 4 bases and J dropped 2; count of bases not matched to a gene: 4. This CDR3 comprises 17 residues. The chain's CDR3 is CASSRGLAGVNTGELFF. CDR3 DNA: TGTGCCAGCAGCCGAGGACTAGCGGGGGTTAACACCGGGGAGCTGTTTTTT.

The gene calls are TRBV7-9 and TRBJ2-3; 7 bases map to TRBD2. Germline V CDR1 and CDR2: SEHNR, FQNEAQ (reference sequence). The CDR3 is made up of 15 amino acids. With V trimmed by 2 bases and J by 8 bases, 10 bases remained unmatched. CDR3 amino acids: CASSLLAGDTVTQYF. The CDR3, as DNA: TGTGCCAGCAGCTTATTGGCGGGAGATACGGTTACGCAGTATTTT.

The chain combines TRBV2 with TRBJ1-4; D gene unclear. V gave up 4 bases and J gave up 6 bases, with 12 bases separating them. This CDR3 contains 14 residues. Germline CDR1 reads SNHLY; CDR2 reads FYNNEI. In DNA form, the CDR3 reads TGTGCCAGCAGTGTCGGAGGGTCCTATGAAAAACTGTTTTTT. It is translated as CASSVGGSYEKLFF.

V is TRBV7-9 and J is TRBJ2-7; 10 bases align to TRBD2. The V gene end was trimmed by 6 bases and the J gene end by 4 bases; junction bases not matched to a gene: 12. This CDR3 has 16 amino acids. CDR1 is SEHNR, CDR2 FQNEAQ, per germline (reference sequence). The CDR3 loop is CASSQGGLARSYEQYF. In DNA form, the CDR3 reads TGTGCCAGCAGTCAAGGGGGACTAGCGAGGAGTTACGAGCAGTACTTC.

The DNA of the CDR3 is TGTGCCAGCATGAGGGACACCGGGGAGCTGTTTTTT. As protein: CASMRDTGELFF. The rearrangement uses TRBV6-1 and TRBJ2-2; perhaps TRBD2 as D (5 bases). Germline loops: CDR1 MNHNS, CDR2 SASEGT. The CDR3 covers 12 residues. The germline V and J ends were trimmed by 7 bases and 3 bases, with 6 bases remaining between them.

This chain connects TRBV12-5 to TRBJ2-3, with 10 positions matching TRBD2. The CDR3 totals 22 residues. The germline V gene encodes CDR1 LGHNT and CDR2 FRNRAP. V lost 4 bases and J lost 0; bases outside the gene matches: 22. CDR3 protein: CASGSSPQRGGLILPSTDTQYF. The CDR3 DNA is TGTGCTAGTGGTTCGTCCCCCCAGCGGGGGGGTCTAATTCTTCCTAGCACAGATACGCAGTATTTT. Complete variable domain (other parts from reference TRBV12-5 and TRBJ2-3): DARVTQTPRHKVTEMGQEVTMRCQPILGHNTVFWYRQTMMQGLELLAYFRNRAPLDDSGMPKDRFSAEMPDATLATLKIQPSEPRDSAVYFCASGSSPQRGGLILPSTDTQYFGPGTRLTVL.

This clone was seen only once. The J gene is TRBJ1-2, the V gene TRBV2, with D maybe TRBD1 (6 bases). V shed 2 bases and J shed 7 bases, with 14 bases lying between them. CDR1 is SNHLY and CDR2 is FYNNEI in the germline V gene. This CDR3 comprises 14 residues. The CDR3 nucleotides read TGTGCCAGCAGTGAATCCAGGGGAGGGGCTGGCTACACCTTC. Translated: CASSESRGGAGYTF.

J is TRBJ2-1 and V is TRBV19; the D gene is possibly TRBD1 (6 bases). The germline V and J ends were trimmed by 8 bases and 4 bases, with 15 bases remaining between them. The CDR3 consists of 14 residues. The germline CDR1 and CDR2 sequences are LNHDA and SQIVND (reference sequence). CDR3 bases: TGTGCCAGTTTGGAACAGGGTCCATACAATGAGCAGTTCTTC. This sequence encodes CASLEQGPYNEQFF. Drawing the rest from reference TRBV19 and TRBJ2-1, the complete variable domain is DGGITQSPKYLFRKEGQNVTLSCEQNLNHDAMYWYRQDPGQGLRLIYYSQIVNDFQKGDIAEGYSVSREKKESFPLTVTSAQKNPTAFYLCASLEQGPYNEQFFGPGTRLTVL.

The rearrangement joins TRBV5-1 to TRBJ2-5, with TRBD2 identical over 11 bases. There are 18 residues in the CDR3. V lost 0 bases, J lost 5 bases, and 12 bases stayed unmatched. Germline V CDR1 and CDR2: SGHRS, YFSETQ. The CDR3 sequence is CASSLAGLAGGQGETQYF. Here the CDR3 DNA reads TGCGCCAGCAGCTTGGCGGGTCTAGCGGGGGGCCAGGGGGAGACCCAGTACTTC.

V gene TRBV25-1 combines with J gene TRBJ1-2, with D uncertain. The CDR3 runs to 17 residues. Trimming cost V 7 bases and J 0 bases, with 21 bases left between them. Germline CDR1 and CDR2: MGHDK and SYGVNS. CDR3 DNA sequence: TGTGCCAGCAACCCAAGTGTCAGTGACACCGCTAACTATGGCTACACCTTC. It encodes CASNPSVSDTANYGYTF.

This clone has only a few counts. The rearrangement uses TRBV6-5 and TRBJ1-2; TRBD1 matches at 8 bases. The V gene end was trimmed by 5 bases and the J gene end by 4 bases; junction bases not matched to a gene: 6. The CDR3 is 14 amino acids. Germline V gene data show CDR1 as MNHEY and CDR2 as SVGAGI. The CDR3 bases are TGTGCCAGCAGTCGCGGACAGGGTCGCTATGGCTACACCTTC. It translates to CASSRGQGRYGYTF.

This clone came up a few times. The chain couples TRBV5-1 to TRBJ2-3; D unclear. The germline V gene encodes CDR1 SGHRS and CDR2 YFSETQ. This CDR3 has 13 residues. V was clipped by 3 bases and J by 0 bases, with 5 bases between them. The CDR3 sequence: CASSYTSTDTQYF. In DNA form, the CDR3 reads TGCGCCAGCAGCTATACTAGCACAGATACGCAGTATTTT.